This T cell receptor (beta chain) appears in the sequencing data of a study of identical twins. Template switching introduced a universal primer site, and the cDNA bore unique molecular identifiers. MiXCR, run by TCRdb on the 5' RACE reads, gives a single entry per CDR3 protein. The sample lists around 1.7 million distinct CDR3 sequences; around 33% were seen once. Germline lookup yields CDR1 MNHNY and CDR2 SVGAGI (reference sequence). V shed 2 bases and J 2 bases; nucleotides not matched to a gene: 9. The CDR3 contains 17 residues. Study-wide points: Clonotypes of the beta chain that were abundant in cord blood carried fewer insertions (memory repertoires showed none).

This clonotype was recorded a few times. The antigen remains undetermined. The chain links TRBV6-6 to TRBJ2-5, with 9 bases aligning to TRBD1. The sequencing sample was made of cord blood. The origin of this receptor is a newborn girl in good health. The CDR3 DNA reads TGTGCCAGCAGTTACCCCACGACAGGGGGTTGGCAAGAGACCCAGTACTTC. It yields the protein CASSYPTTGGWQETQYF.